This TCR beta chain is drawn from a study of CD4 T cells in relation to SARS-CoV-2 and coronaviruses. Comment on this clone: The antigen is not known.

J gave up 4 bases and V 5 bases, and 8 bases lay outside the gene matches. The CDR3 length is 15 residues. Germline assignment: CDR1 SEHNR and CDR2 FQNEAQ (reference sequence). Some clones are missing from TCRdb's copy, which holds only in-frame ones; the method was immunoSEQ multiplex PCR. Of 40,000 or so clones in the sample, roughly 84% were seen once. Material for sequencing was naive CD4+ T cells from PBMCs, cultured in vitro. Subset given: naive CD4+ T cells isolated by negative enrichment. V gene TRBV7-9 combines with J gene TRBJ2-1; 7 bases align to TRBD1. This receptor was identified in an adult with COVID-19. CDR3 sequence reads: CASSEPGQRYNEQFF. DNA for the CDR3: TGTGCCAGCAGCGAACCGGGACAGAGATACAATGAGCAGTTCTTC.